Below, one TCR beta chain is given with its context. No antigen is known for it. This sample stems from a study of cytomegalovirus exposure and HLA in healthy donors. Study-level results: Per published accounts, TCR beta sequences correctly predicted the HLA-A and HLA-B alleles of most subjects.

Germline V gives CDR1 LNHDA, CDR2 SQIVND (reference sequence). The V segment lost 2 bases and the J segment 6 bases; nucleotides outside the gene matches: 7. The CDR3 runs to 16 residues. The PCR ran on 60 Vbeta and 13 Jbeta primers. Produced via immunoSEQ multiplex PCR; TCRdb's table is partial and in-frame only. The table shows about 100,000 clones, with around 82% occurring only once. This chain joins TRBV19 and TRBJ2-4; 10 bases align to TRBD1. Sequenced: PBMCs. The receptor was derived from a woman aged 45-65 years in good health and CMV-seropositive. This CDR3 is CASSIRDRGWINIQYF. In nucleotides, the CDR3 is TGTGCCAGTAGTATAAGGGACAGGGGATGGATAAACATTCAGTACTTC.